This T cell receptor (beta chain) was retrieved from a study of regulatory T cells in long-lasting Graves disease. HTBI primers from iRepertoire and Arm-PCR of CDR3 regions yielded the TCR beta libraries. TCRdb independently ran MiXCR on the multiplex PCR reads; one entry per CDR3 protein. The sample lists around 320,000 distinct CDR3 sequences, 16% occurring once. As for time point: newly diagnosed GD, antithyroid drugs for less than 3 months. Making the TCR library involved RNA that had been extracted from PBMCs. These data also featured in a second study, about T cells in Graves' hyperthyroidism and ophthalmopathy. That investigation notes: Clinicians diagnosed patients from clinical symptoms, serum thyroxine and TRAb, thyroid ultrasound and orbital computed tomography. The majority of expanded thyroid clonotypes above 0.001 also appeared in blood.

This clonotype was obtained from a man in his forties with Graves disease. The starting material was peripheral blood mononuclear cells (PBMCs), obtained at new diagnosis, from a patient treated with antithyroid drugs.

The CDR3 DNA is TGTGCCAGCAGCCAGCTCCAGGGGACCTACGAGCAGTACTTC. This gives the protein CASSQLQGTYEQYF. The V call is TRBV7-2, the J call TRBJ2-7; a possible D gene is TRBD1 (6 bases). Trimming left V 5 bases short and J 2 bases short, with 13 bases between. Germline CDR1 SGHTA, CDR2 FQGNSA. The CDR3 has 14 residues.